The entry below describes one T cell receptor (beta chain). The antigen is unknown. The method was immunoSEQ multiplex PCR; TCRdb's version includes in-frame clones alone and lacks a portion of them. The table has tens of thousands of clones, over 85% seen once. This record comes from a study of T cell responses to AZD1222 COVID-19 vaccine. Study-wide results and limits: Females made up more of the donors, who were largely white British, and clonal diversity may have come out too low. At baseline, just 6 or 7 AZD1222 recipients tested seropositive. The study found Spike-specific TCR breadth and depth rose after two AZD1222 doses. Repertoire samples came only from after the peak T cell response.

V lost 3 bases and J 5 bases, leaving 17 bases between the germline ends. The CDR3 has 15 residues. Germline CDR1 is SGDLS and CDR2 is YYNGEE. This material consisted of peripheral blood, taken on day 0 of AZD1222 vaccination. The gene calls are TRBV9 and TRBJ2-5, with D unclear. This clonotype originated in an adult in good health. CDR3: CASSAPSRTRETQYF. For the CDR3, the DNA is TGTGCCAGCAGCGCGCCATCGAGGACGAGGGAGACCCAGTACTTC.